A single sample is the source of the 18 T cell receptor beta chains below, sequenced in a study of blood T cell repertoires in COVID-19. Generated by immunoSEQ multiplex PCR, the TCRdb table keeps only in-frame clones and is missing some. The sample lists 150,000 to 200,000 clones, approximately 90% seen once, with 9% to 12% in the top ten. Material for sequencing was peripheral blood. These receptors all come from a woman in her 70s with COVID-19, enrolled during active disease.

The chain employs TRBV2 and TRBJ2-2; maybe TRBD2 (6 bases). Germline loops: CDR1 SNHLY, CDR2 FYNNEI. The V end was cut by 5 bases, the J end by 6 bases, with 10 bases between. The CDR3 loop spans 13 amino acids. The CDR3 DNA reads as TGTGCCAGCAGTCCCGGACTACCCGGGGAGCTGTTTTTT. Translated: CASSPGLPGELFF. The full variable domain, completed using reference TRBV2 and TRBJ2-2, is EPEVTQTPSHQVTQMGQEVILRCVPISNHLYFYWYRQILGQKVEFLVSFYNNEISEKSEIFDDQFSVERPDGSNFTLKIRSTKLEDSAMYFCASSPGLPGELFFGEGSRLTVL.

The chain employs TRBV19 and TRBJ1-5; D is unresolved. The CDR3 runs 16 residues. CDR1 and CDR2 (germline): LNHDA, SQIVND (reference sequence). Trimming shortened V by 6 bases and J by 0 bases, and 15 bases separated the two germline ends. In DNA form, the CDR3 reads TGTGCCAGTAGCCAACAACCGGGAAATAGCAATCAGCCCCAGCATTTT. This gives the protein CASSQQPGNSNQPQHF.

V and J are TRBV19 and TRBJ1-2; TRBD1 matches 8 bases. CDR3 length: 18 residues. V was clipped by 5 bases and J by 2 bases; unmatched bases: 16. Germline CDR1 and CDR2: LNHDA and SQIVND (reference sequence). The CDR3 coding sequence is TGTGCCAGTAGTCAAAACGTCCCGAGACAGGGGCTGAACTATGGCTACACCTTC. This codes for CASSQNVPRQGLNYGYTF.

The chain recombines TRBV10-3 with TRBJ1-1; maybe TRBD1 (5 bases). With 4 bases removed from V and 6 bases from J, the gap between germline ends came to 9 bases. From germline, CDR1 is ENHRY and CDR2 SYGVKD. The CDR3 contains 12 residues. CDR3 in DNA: TGTGCCATCAGTGCCCAGGGCCCTGAAGCTTTCTTT. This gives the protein CAISAQGPEAFF.

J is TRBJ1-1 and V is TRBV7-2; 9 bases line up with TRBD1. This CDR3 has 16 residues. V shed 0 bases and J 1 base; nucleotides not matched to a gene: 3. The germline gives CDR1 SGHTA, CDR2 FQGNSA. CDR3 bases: TGTGCCAGCAGCTTAGCGTGGGGACAGGGGAACACTGAAGCTTTCTTT. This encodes CASSLAWGQGNTEAFF.

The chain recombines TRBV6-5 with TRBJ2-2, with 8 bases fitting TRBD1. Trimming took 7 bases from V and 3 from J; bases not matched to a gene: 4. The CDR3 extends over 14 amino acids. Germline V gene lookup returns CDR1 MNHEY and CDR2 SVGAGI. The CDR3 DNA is TGTGCCAGCACCTTGACAGGGGACACCGGGGAGCTGTTTTTT. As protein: CASTLTGDTGELFF.

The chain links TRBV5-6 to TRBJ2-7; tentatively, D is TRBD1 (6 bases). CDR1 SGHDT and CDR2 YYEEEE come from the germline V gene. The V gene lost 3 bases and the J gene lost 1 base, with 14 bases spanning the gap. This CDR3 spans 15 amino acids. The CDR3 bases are TGTGCCAGCAGCTGGGACAAAGGATTATCCTACGAGCAGTACTTC. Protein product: CASSWDKGLSYEQYF.

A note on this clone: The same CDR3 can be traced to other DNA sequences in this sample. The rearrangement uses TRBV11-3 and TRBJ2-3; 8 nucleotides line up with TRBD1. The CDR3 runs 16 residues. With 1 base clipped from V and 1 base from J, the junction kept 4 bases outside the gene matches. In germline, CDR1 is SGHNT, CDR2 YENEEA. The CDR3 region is CASSLGDRKRTDTQYF. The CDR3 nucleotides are TGTGCCAGCAGCTTAGGGGACAGGAAACGCACAGATACGCAGTATTTT.

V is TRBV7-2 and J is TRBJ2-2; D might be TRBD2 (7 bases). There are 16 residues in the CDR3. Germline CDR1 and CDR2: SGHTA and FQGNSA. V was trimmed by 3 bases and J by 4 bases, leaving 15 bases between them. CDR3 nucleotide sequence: TGTGCCAGCAGCTTGAGGGGGGGGCAAGGCACCGGGGAGCTGTTTTTT. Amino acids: CASSLRGGQGTGELFF.

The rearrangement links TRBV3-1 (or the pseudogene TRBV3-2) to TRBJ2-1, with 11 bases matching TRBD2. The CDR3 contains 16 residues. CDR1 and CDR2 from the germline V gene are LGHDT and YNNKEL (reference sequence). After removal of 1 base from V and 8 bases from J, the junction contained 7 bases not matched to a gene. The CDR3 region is CASSQGVAGGKYEQFF. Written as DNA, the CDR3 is TGTGCCAGCAGCCAAGGAGTAGCGGGGGGGAAGTATGAGCAGTTCTTC.

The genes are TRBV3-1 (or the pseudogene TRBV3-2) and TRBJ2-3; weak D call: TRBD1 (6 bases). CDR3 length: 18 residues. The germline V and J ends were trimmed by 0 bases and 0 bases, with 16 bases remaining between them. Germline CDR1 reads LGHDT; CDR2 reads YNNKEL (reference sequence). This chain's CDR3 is CASSQDLSWGRSTDTQYF. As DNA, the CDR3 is TGTGCCAGCAGCCAAGATCTTTCCTGGGGGCGAAGCACAGATACGCAGTATTTT.

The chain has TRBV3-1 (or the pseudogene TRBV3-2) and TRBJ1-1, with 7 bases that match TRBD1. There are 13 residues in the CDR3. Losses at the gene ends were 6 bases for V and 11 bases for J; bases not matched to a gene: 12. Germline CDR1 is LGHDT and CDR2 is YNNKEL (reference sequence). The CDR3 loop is CASRPQQGRGAFF. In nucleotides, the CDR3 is TGTGCCAGCAGACCCCAACAGGGGCGAGGGGCTTTCTTT.

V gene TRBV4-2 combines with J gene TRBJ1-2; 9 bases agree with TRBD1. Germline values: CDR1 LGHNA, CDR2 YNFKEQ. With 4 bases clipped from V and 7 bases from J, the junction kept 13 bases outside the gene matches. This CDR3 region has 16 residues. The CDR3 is CASSPDRGGLSFGYTF. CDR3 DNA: TGTGCCAGCAGCCCGGACAGGGGCGGCCTTTCTTTTGGCTACACCTTC.

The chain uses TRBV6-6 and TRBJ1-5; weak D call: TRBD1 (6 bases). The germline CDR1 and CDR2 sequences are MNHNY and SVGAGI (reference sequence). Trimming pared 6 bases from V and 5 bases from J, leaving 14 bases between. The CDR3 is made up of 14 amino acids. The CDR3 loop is CASSPTGRDQPQHF. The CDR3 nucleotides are TGTGCCAGCAGCCCTACAGGGAGGGATCAGCCCCAGCATTTT.

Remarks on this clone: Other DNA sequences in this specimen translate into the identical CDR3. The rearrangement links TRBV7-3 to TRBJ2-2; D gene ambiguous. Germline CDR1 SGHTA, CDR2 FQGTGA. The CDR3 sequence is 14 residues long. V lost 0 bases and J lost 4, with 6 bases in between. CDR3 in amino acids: CASSLTWPTGELFF. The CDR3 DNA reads TGTGCCAGCAGCTTAACATGGCCCACCGGGGAGCTGTTTTTT. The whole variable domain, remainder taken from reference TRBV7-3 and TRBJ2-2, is GAGVSQTPSNKVTEKGKYVELRCDPISGHTALYWYRQSLGQGPEFLIYFQGTGAADDSGLPNDRFFAVRPEGSVSTLKIQRTERGDSAVYLCASSLTWPTGELFFGEGSRLTVL.

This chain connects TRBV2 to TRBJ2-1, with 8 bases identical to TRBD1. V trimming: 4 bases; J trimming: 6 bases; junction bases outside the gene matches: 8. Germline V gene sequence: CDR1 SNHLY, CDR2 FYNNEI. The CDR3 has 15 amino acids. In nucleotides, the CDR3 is TGTGCCAGCAGTGTTTTCAGGGGGCGAGGCAATGAGCAGTTCTTC. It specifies CASSVFRGRGNEQFF.

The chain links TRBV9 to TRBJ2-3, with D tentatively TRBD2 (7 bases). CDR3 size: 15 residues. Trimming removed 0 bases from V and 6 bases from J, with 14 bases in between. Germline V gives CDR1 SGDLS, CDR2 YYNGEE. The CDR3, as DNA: TGTGCCAGCAGCGTAGTTGGGGGGGGGCCGGATACGCAGTATTTT. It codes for CASSVVGGGPDTQYF.

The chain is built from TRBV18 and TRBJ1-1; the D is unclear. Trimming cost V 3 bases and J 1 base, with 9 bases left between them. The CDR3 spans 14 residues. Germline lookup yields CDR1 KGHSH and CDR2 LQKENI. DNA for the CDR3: TGTGCCAGCTCACCCCGTACAGAGAACACTGAAGCTTTCTTT. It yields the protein CASSPRTENTEAFF.